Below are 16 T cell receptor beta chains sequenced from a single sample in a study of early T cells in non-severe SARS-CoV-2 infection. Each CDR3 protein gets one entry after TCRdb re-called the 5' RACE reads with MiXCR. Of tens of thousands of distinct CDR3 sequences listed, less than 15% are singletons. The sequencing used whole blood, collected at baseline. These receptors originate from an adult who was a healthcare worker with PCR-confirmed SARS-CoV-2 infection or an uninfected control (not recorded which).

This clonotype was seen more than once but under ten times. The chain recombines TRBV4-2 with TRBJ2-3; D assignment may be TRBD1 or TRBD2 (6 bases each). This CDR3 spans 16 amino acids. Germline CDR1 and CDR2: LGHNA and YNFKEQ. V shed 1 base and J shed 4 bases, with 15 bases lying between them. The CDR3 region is CASSQVGGQDPDTQYF. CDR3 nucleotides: TGTGCCAGCAGCCAAGTTGGGGGGCAGGATCCAGATACGCAGTATTTT.

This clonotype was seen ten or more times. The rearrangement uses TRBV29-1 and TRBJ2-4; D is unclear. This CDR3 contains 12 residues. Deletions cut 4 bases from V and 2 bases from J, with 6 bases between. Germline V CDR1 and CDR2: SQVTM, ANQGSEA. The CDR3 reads CSVVITKNIQYF. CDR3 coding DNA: TGCAGCGTTGTCATTACCAAAAACATTCAGTACTTC.

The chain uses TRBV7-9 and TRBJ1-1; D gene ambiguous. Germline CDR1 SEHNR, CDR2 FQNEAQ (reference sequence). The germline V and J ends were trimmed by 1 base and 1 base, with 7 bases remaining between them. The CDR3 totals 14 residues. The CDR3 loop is CASSLEGRNTEAFF. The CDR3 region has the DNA TGTGCCAGCAGCTTAGAAGGCAGGAACACTGAAGCTTTCTTT.

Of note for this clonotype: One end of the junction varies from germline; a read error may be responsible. The chain's CDR3 is CVSSQGGEWQTEQFF. In DNA form, the CDR3 reads TGTGTCAGCAGCCAGGGGGGAGAATGGCAGACTGAGCAGTTCTTC. The V and J genes are TRBV7-6 and TRBJ2-1; D perhaps matches TRBD1 (7 bases). This CDR3 comprises 15 residues. The germline V gene has CDR1 SGHVS and CDR2 FNYEAQ.

CDR3 protein: CSASRRGQSETQYF. As DNA, the CDR3 is TGCAGTGCTAGCAGACGGGGGCAGTCGGAGACCCAGTACTTC. The chain uses TRBV20-1 and TRBJ2-5; D tentatively fits TRBD1 or TRBD2 (6 bases each). Germline CDR1 DFQATT, CDR2 SNEGSKA (reference sequence). The CDR3 is 14 residues long. V was trimmed by 3 bases and J by 5 bases, leaving 16 bases between them.

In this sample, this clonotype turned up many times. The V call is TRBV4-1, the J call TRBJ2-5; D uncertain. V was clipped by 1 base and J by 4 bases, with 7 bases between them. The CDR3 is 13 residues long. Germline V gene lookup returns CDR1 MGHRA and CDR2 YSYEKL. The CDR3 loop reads CASSQGLTETQYF. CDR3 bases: TGCGCCAGCAGCCAAGGCTTGACAGAGACCCAGTACTTC.

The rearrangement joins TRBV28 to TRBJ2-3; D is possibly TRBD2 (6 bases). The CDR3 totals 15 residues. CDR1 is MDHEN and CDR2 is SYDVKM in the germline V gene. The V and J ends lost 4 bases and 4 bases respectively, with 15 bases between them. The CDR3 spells CASSYGGSVPDTQYF. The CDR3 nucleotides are TGTGCCAGCAGTTATGGAGGGAGCGTTCCAGATACGCAGTATTTT.

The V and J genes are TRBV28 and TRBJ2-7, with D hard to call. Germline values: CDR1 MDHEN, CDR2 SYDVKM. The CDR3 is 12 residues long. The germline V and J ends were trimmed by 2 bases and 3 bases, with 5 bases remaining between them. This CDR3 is CASSLQYYEQYF. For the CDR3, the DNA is TGTGCCAGCAGTTTACAGTACTACGAGCAGTACTTC.

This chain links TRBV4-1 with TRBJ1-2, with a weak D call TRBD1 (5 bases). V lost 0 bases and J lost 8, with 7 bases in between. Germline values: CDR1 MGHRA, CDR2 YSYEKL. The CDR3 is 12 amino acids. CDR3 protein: CASSQERGGYTF. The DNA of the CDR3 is TGCGCCAGCAGCCAAGAGAGGGGAGGCTACACCTTC.

The CDR3 nucleotides read TGTGCCAGCATCCTAGTGCTTAGCGACCATAAAAATGAGCAGTTCTTC. Translating it yields CASILVLSDHKNEQFF. The chain employs TRBV12-3 or TRBV12-4 and TRBJ2-1, with D perhaps TRBD2 (5 bases). V was pared by 7 bases and J by 7 bases, with 23 bases between. This CDR3 region has 16 residues.

CDR3 coding DNA: TGTGCCAGCAGCTCGAGCGGGAGGAGCTCCTACGAGCAGTACTTC. Encoded protein: CASSSSGRSSYEQYF. The gene calls are TRBV7-2 and TRBJ2-7, with 9 bases aligning to TRBD2. This CDR3 comprises 15 residues. Germline V lookup: CDR1 SGHTA, CDR2 FQGNSA. The trim removed 4 bases at V and 0 bases at J, leaving 4 bases unmatched.

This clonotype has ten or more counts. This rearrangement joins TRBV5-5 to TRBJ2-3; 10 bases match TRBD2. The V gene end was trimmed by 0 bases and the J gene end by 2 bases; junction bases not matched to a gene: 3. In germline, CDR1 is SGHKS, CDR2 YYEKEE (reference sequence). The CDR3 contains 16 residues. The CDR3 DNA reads TGTGCCAGCAGCTTGGGCCTAGCGGGGGTCACAGATACGCAGTATTTT. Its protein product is CASSLGLAGVTDTQYF. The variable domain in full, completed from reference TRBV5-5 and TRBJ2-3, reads DAGVTQSPTHLIKTRGQQVTLRCSPISGHKSVSWYQQVLGQGPQFIFQYYEKEERGRGNFPDRFSARQFPNYSSELNVNALLLGDSALYLCASSLGLAGVTDTQYFGPGTRLTVL.

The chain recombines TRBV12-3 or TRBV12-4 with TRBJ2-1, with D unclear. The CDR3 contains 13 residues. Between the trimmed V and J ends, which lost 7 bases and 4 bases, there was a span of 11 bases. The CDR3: CASIRSAYNEQFF. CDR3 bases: TGTGCCAGCATCCGGAGTGCATACAATGAGCAGTTCTTC.

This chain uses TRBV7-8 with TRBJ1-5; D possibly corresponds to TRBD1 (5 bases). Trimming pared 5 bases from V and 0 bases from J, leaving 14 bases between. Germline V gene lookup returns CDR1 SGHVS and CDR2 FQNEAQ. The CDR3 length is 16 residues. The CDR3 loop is CASSTLRRGSNQPQHF. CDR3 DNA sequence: TGTGCCAGCAGCACATTAAGGAGGGGTAGCAATCAGCCCCAGCATTTT.

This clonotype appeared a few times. CDR3 DNA: TGTGCCAGCAGCCAAGATAGACACAGGGAGTCCTACGAGCAGTACTTC. Amino acid sequence: CASSQDRHRESYEQYF. This chain uses TRBV14 with TRBJ2-7, with a tentative D call TRBD1 (6 bases). The germline V gene encodes CDR1 SGHDN and CDR2 FVKESK. The V end lost 0 bases, the J end lost 1 base, and 13 bases lay between the germline ends. The CDR3 loop spans 16 amino acids.

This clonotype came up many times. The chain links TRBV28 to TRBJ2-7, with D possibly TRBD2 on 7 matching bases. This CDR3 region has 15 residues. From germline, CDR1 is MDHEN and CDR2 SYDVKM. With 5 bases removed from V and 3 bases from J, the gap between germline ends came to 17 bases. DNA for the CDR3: TGTGCCAGCAGTCCCAGGGGAGGGTATAGCTACGAGCAGTACTTC. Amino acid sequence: CASSPRGGYSYEQYF. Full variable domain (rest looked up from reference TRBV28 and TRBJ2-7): DVKVTQSSRYLVKRTGEKVFLECVQDMDHENMFWYRQDPGLGLRLIYFSYDVKMKEKGDIPEGYSVSREKKERFSLILESASTNQTSMYLCASSPRGGYSYEQYFGPGTRLTVT.